Presented here are 19 T cell receptor beta chains from one specimen sequenced in a study of cytomegalovirus exposure and HLA in healthy donors. The PCR had 60 Vbeta and 13 Jbeta primers. Using immunoSEQ multiplex PCR, the repertoire was profiled, and TCRdb retains in-frame clones only, with some absent. The table has about 59,000 clones, about 80% seen once. The sample consisted of PBMCs. All receptors come from a woman aged 35 to 49 in good health and CMV-seronegative.

The rearrangement joins TRBV6-5 to TRBJ2-7; 10 bases are shared with TRBD1. The CDR3 sequence is 15 residues long. Trimming removed 4 bases from V and 5 bases from J; junction bases left unmatched: 8. Germline loops: CDR1 MNHEY, CDR2 SVGAGI. The CDR3 DNA is TGTGCCAGCAGTTCTGCGGGACAGGGGTCGAACGAGCAGTACTTC. Translated: CASSSAGQGSNEQYF.

The J gene is TRBJ1-1, the V gene TRBV6-1; a possible D gene is TRBD1 (6 bases). The CDR3 length is 14 residues. Trimming shortened V by 8 bases and J by 0 bases, and 13 bases separated the two germline ends. Germline V lookup: CDR1 MNHNS, CDR2 SASEGT. The CDR3 coding sequence is TGTGCCAGCGCAGCCGGGACATTGAACACTGAAGCTTTCTTT. It codes for CASAAGTLNTEAFF.

The V and J genes are TRBV6-5 and TRBJ2-1, with 9 nucleotides matching TRBD1. Germline lookup yields CDR1 MNHEY and CDR2 SVGAGI. J lost 9 bases, V lost 4 bases, and 4 bases had no gene match. This CDR3 is 13 amino acids long. The chain's CDR3 is CASSFTGGFEQFF. CDR3 in DNA: TGTGCCAGCAGTTTCACAGGGGGCTTTGAGCAGTTCTTC.

CDR3 sequence: CASSLGDTYGYTF. As DNA, the CDR3 is TGCGCCAGCAGCTTGGGGGACACCTATGGCTACACCTTC. The chain uses TRBV5-1 and TRBJ1-2; TRBD1 might be the D (6 bases). Germline V gene sequence: CDR1 SGHRS, CDR2 YFSETQ. The CDR3 extends over 13 amino acids. V gave up 0 bases and J gave up 4 bases, with 7 bases separating them.

The chain combines TRBV28 with TRBJ1-2, with TRBD1 matching over 8 bases. The ends lost 6 bases at V and 7 bases at J; junction bases unmatched: 13. CDR3 length: 15 residues. CDR1 and CDR2 from the germline V gene are MDHEN and SYDVKM. In nucleotides, the CDR3 is TGTGCCAGCAGGTTCCCAGGGGGCGTTCTCAGTGGCTACACCTTC. Encoded protein: CASRFPGGVLSGYTF.

The chain links TRBV7-6 to TRBJ2-5; 10 bases line up with TRBD2. CDR1 SGHVS and CDR2 FNYEAQ come from the germline V gene. The CDR3 is 16 residues long. Trimming cost V 5 bases and J 0 bases; bases outside gene matches: 6. DNA of the CDR3: TGTGCCAGCAGCCCTACTAGCGGGGTCTACCAAGAGACCCAGTACTTC. The encoded protein is CASSPTSGVYQETQYF.

J is TRBJ2-7 and V is TRBV4-3; 7 bases map to TRBD1. The V and J ends lost 0 bases and 2 bases, in that order; junction bases with no gene match: 7. This CDR3 is built from 16 residues. Germline-derived CDR1 and CDR2 are LGHNA and YSLEER. CDR3 loop: CASSQEDSQGAYEQYF. The CDR3 DNA reads as TGCGCCAGCAGCCAAGAAGATAGCCAGGGGGCCTACGAGCAGTACTTC.

V usage is TRBV19 and J usage is TRBJ2-7; TRBD2 aligns across 7 bases. Germline CDR1 is LNHDA and CDR2 is SQIVND (reference sequence). The junction had 6 bases not matched to a gene; V was cut back by 1 base and J by 3 bases. The CDR3 consists of 15 residues. CDR3 DNA: TGTGCCAGTAGTATAGGAGCGGGAAGAAACTACGAGCAGTACTTC. Translation gives CASSIGAGRNYEQYF.

The chain uses TRBV6-6 and TRBJ1-5; D is ambiguous. The CDR3 contains 13 residues. Trimming took 2 bases from V and 7 from J, leaving 9 bases between them. The germline V gene encodes CDR1 MNHNY and CDR2 SVGAGI (reference sequence). The CDR3 sequence is CASSYAVRQPQHF. CDR3 coding DNA: TGTGCCAGCAGTTACGCGGTACGGCAGCCCCAGCATTTT.

This clone came up a few times. The identical CDR3 is also encoded by other nucleotide sequences in the sample. This chain connects TRBV10-2 to TRBJ1-5; D is uncertain. The germline CDR1 and CDR2 sequences are WSHSY and SAAADI. The CDR3 is made up of 16 amino acids. V lost 0 bases to trimming and J lost 0 bases, with 9 bases between them. CDR3 coding DNA: TGCGCCAGCAGTGAGTCGCCCGGGAATAGCAATCAGCCCCAGCATTTT. The encoded protein is CASSESPGNSNQPQHF.

The chain recombines TRBV19 with TRBJ2-5, with TRBD2 identical over 11 bases. The CDR3 is 16 amino acids. V shed 3 bases and J 5 bases; nucleotides not matched to a gene: 8. Germline V gene sequence: CDR1 LNHDA, CDR2 SQIVND (reference sequence). For the CDR3, the DNA is TGTGCCAGTAGTATGCGAGGTAGCGGGAGGGGGGAGACCCAGTACTTC. Encoded protein: CASSMRGSGRGETQYF.

The chain employs TRBV13 and TRBJ2-5, with D possibly matching TRBD2 (5 bases). Germline CDR1 and CDR2: PRHDT and FYEKMQ (reference sequence). V shed 7 bases and J shed 4 bases, with 16 bases lying between them. CDR3 length equals 14 residues. CDR3 bases: TGTGCCAGCACCACTCGGGGTCGTGGAGAGACCCAGTACTTC. The encoded protein is CASTTRGRGETQYF.

The chain has TRBV4-2 and TRBJ2-6; D perhaps matches TRBD2 (8 bases). Germline CDR1 reads LGHNA; CDR2 reads YNFKEQ. Trimming left V 4 bases short and J 0 bases short, with 19 bases between. This CDR3 is 19 amino acids long. The CDR3 loop is CASSPPVTGTSSGANVLTF. CDR3 coding DNA: TGTGCCAGCAGCCCTCCTGTGACAGGGACTAGCTCTGGGGCCAACGTCCTGACTTTC.

This clone occurred once. The rearrangement links TRBV4-1 to TRBJ2-7; 7 bases agree with TRBD2. V was clipped by 1 base and J by 0 bases; unmatched bases: 6. The CDR3 runs to 16 residues. CDR1 and CDR2 from the germline V gene are MGHRA and YSYEKL. CDR3 bases: TGCGCCAGCAGCCAAGGTTCCGCGGGAGTCTCCTACGAGCAGTACTTC. This encodes CASSQGSAGVSYEQYF.

In nucleotides, the CDR3 is TGTGCCAGCAGCTTAACCGGAGGAGAGACCCAGTACTTC. Translation: CASSLTGGETQYF. The rearrangement uses TRBV7-2 and TRBJ2-5; possible D gene TRBD2, 5 bases. CDR1 is SGHTA, CDR2 FQGNSA, per germline. This CDR3 has 13 amino acids. Trimming left V 2 bases short and J 4 bases short, with 8 bases between.

The chain couples TRBV9 to TRBJ1-2; 11 bases are a match to TRBD1. This CDR3 has 15 amino acids. The ends lost 4 bases at V and 4 bases at J; junction bases unmatched: 6. Per germline, CDR1 SGDLS and CDR2 YYNGEE. The CDR3 sequence is CASSTGQGARYGYTF. The CDR3 DNA follows: TGTGCCAGCAGCACCGGACAGGGGGCGCGCTATGGCTACACCTTC.

The chain recombines TRBV11-1 with TRBJ2-3; 13 bases map to TRBD2. Germline CDR1 and CDR2: SGHAT and FQDESV (reference sequence). V dropped 4 bases and J dropped 2; count of bases not matched to a gene: 9. This CDR3 is 18 amino acids long. The CDR3: CASSSGLAGATFTDTQYF. The CDR3 nucleotides are TGTGCCAGCAGCTCCGGACTAGCGGGGGCGACTTTCACAGATACGCAGTATTTT.

The chain combines TRBV4-1 with TRBJ1-5, with D possibly TRBD1 on 5 matching bases. Germline CDR1 is MGHRA and CDR2 is YSYEKL. This CDR3 is 14 amino acids long. Deletions cut 6 bases from V and 1 base from J, with 10 bases between. For the CDR3, the DNA is TGCGCCAGCAGACAGGTGGGGAGCAATCAGCCCCAGCATTTT. As protein: CASRQVGSNQPQHF.

CDR3 region: CASSGASAPNNEQFF. For the CDR3, the DNA is TGTGCCAGCAGCGGGGCTAGCGCCCCCAACAATGAGCAGTTCTTC. The V gene is TRBV9, the J gene TRBJ2-1; a possible D gene is TRBD2 (6 bases). The V end was cut by 3 bases, the J end by 5 bases, with 15 bases between. Germline lookup yields CDR1 SGDLS and CDR2 YYNGEE. CDR3 size: 15 residues.